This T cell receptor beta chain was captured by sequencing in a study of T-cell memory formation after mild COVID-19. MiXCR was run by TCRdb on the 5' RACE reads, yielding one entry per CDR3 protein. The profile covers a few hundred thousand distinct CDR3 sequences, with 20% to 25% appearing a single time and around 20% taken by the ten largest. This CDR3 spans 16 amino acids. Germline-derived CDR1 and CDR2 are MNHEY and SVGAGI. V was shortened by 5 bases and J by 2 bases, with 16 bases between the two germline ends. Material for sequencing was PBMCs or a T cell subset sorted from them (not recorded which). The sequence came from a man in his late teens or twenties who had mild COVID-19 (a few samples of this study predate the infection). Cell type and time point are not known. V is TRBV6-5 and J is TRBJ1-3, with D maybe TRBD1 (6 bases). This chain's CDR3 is CASSPLQGATGNTIYF. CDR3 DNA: TGTGCCAGCAGTCCGCTACAGGGTGCAACTGGAAACACCATATATTTT.